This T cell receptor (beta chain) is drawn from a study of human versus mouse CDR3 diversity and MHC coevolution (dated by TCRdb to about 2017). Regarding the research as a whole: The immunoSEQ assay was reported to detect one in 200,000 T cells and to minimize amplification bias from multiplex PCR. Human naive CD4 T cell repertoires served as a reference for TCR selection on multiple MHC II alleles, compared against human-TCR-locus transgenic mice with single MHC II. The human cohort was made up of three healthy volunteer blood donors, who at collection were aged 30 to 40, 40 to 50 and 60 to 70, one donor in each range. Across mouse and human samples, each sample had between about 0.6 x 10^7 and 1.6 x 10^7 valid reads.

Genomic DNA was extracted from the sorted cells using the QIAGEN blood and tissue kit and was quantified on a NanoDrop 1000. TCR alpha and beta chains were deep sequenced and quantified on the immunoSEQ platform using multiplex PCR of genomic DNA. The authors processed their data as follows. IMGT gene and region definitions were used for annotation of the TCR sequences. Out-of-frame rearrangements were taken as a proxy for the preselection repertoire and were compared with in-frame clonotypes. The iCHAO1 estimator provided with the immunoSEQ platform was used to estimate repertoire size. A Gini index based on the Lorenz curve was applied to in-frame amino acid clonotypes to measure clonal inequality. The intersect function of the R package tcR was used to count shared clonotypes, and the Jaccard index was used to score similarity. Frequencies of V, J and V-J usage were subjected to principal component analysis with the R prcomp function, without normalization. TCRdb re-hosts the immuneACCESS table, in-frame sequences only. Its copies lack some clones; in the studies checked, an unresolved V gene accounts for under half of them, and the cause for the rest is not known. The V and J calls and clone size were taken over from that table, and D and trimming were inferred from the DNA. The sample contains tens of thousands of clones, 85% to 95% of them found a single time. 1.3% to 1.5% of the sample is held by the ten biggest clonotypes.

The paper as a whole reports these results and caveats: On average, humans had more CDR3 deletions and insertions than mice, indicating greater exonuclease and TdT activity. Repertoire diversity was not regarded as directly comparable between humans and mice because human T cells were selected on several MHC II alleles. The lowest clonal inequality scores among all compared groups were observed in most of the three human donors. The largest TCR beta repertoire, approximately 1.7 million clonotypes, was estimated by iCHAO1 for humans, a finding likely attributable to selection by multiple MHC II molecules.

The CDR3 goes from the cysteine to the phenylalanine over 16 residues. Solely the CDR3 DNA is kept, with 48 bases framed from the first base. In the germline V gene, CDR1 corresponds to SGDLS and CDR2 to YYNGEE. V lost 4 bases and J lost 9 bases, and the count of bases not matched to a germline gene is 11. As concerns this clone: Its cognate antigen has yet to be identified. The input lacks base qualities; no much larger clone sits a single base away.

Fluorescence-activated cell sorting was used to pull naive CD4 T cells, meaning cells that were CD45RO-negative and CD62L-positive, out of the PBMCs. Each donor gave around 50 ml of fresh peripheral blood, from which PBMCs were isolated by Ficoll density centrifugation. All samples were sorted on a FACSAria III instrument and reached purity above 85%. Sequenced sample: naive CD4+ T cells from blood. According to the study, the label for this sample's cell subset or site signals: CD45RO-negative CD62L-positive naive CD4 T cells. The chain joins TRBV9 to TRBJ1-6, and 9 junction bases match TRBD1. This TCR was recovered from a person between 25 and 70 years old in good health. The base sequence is TGTGCCAGCAGCCCACGAGGTGACAGGGGGGGTTCACCCCTCCACTTT. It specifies CASSPRGDRGGSPLHF.